Presented here are 9 T cell receptor beta chains from one specimen sequenced in a study of blood T cell repertoires in COVID-19. Assay used: immunoSEQ multiplex PCR; TCRdb lists only in-frame clones, some missing. The sample has some 200,000 clones; around nine tenths are singletons. The sequenced sample consisted of peripheral blood. These receptors came from a man between 18 and 29 years old with active or convalescent COVID-19.

The chain has TRBV27 and TRBJ2-7; TRBD1 aligns across 7 bases. V lost 0 bases and J lost 3; bases outside the gene matches: 5. Germline CDR1 reads MNHEY; CDR2 reads SMNVEV (reference sequence). CDR3 length equals 15 residues. The CDR3, as DNA: TGTGCCAGCAGTTTATCTACAGGGGCTTACTACGAGCAGTACTTC. Translation: CASSLSTGAYYEQYF.

The chain uses TRBV7-8 and TRBJ1-5, with D possibly being TRBD1 (5 bases). The CDR3 extends over 13 amino acids. The V gene's germline CDR1 is SGHVS and CDR2 FQNEAQ. Trimming took 3 bases from V and 3 from J, leaving 6 bases between them. CDR3 DNA sequence: TGTGCCAGCAGCTTCAGGGTCAATCAGCCCCAGCATTTT. Protein: CASSFRVNQPQHF.

This clone was seen only a few times. J is TRBJ1-5 and V is TRBV2; D is perhaps TRBD1 (5 bases). Germline assignment: CDR1 SNHLY and CDR2 FYNNEI. Trimming left V 7 bases short and J 10 bases short, with 26 bases between. The CDR3 consists of 16 residues. The CDR3: CASKTSDRGYFEPQHF. As DNA, the CDR3 is TGTGCCAGCAAAACTTCTGACAGAGGTTATTTTGAACCCCAGCATTTT.

The V gene is TRBV24-1, the J gene TRBJ2-1; 7 bases are a match to TRBD1. V shed 3 bases, J shed 4 bases, and the junction held 5 bases outside the gene matches. Per germline, CDR1 KGHDR and CDR2 SFDVKD. CDR3 size: 15 residues. This CDR3 reads CATSDRDSPYNEQFF. The CDR3 DNA reads TGTGCCACCAGTGATCGGGACAGTCCTTACAATGAGCAGTTCTTC.

CDR3 nucleotides: TGTGCCAGCAGCTTAGTGGACAGCTACGAGCAGTACTTC. It codes for CASSLVDSYEQYF. J is TRBJ2-7 and V is TRBV11-1; TRBD1 might be the D (6 bases). The CDR3 has 13 residues. The V and J ends lost 1 base and 3 bases respectively, with 7 bases between them. Germline CDR1 and CDR2: SGHAT and FQDESV (reference sequence).

The CDR3, as DNA: TGTGCCAGCAGCATAACCGGGACATATGGCTACACCTTC. The encoded protein is CASSITGTYGYTF. The chain joins TRBV9 to TRBJ1-2; TRBD1 might be the D (6 bases). The CDR3 sequence is 13 residues long. Looked up from germline, CDR1 is SGDLS and CDR2 is YYNGEE. The ends were cut back, 4 bases at V and 5 bases at J, with 12 bases in the middle.

J is TRBJ2-1 and V is TRBV18; 11 nucleotides match TRBD2. The ends lost 3 bases at V and 16 bases at J; junction bases unmatched: 5. Germline V gives CDR1 KGHSH, CDR2 LQKENI. This CDR3 is built from 12 residues. The CDR3: CASSPTSGTTFF. CDR3 nucleotide sequence: TGTGCCAGCTCACCGACTAGCGGGACGACATTCTTC.

This sequence joins TRBV5-4 and TRBJ2-7, with TRBD2 identical over 15 bases. With V trimmed by 4 bases and J by 1 base, 3 bases remained unmatched. CDR3 length: 16 residues. CDR1 is SGHNT and CDR2 is YYREEE in the germline V gene (reference sequence). The CDR3, as DNA: TGTGCCAGCAGCCTGGGACTAGCGGGAGGATCCTACGAGCAGTACTTC. The encoded protein is CASSLGLAGGSYEQYF.

The chain uses TRBV4-2 and TRBJ2-7; TRBD1 is a possible D gene (5 bases). CDR1 is LGHNA, CDR2 YNFKEQ, per germline. The CDR3 length is 15 residues. V lost 1 base, J lost 4 bases, and 14 bases lay in between. CDR3 nucleotide sequence: TGTGCCAGCAGCCAAGCTTCAGGGATGGGGTACGAGCAGTACGTC. It yields the protein CASSQASGMGYEQYV.